This T cell receptor beta chain derives from a study of neurological immune-mediated disorders. Overall study context: In a group of approximately 35 multiple sclerosis patients, some 31 had the relapsing-remitting type and 3 had the secondary progressive type.

In TCRdb, the 5' RACE reads were re-called with MiXCR into one record per CDR3 protein. The data contain about 65,000 distinct CDR3 sequences, 3.5% to 5% of them singletons. In its sample, this clonotype was seen a few times. Its antigen is not known. Unsorted libraries came from 2 million PBMCs stored at -80 °C. The study, taken as a whole, reports: Patients with HTLV-1-associated myelopathy showed the most TCR clonal expansion. Those with multiple sclerosis showed the least, falling below healthy controls. One related-CDR3 cluster, which may be a signature, held the repertoires of 18 of 34 multiple sclerosis patients after phylogenetic grouping.

The sample was PBMCs. The receptor's source is a man aged 50-60 years with multiple sclerosis.

CDR3 in amino acids: CATSRDRESYNEQFF. The CDR3 DNA sequence: TGTGCCACCAGCAGAGACAGGGAATCCTACAATGAGCAGTTCTTC. This chain connects TRBV15 to TRBJ2-1, with a possible D match to TRBD1 (5 bases). With 0 bases removed from V and 1 base from J, the gap between germline ends came to 7 bases. From germline, CDR1 is LNHNV and CDR2 YYDKDF (reference sequence). The CDR3 has 15 residues. Combining the CDR3 with reference TRBV15 and TRBJ2-1 gives the whole variable domain DAMVIQNPRYQVTQFGKPVTLSCSQTLNHNVMYWYQQKSSQAPKLLFHYYDKDFNNEADTPDNFQSRRPNTSFCFLDIRSPGLGDTAMYLCATSRDRESYNEQFFGPGTRLTVL.